Described below is a single T cell receptor beta chain sequence and its context. Its antigen is not known. This CDR3 region has 12 residues. CDR1 MNHEY and CDR2 SMNVEV come from the germline V gene (reference sequence). The V end lost 4 bases, the J end lost 5 bases, and 8 bases lay between the germline ends. The data were taken from a study of cytomegalovirus exposure and HLA in healthy donors. Study conclusions and caveats: Reports showed the classifier diagnosing cytomegalovirus status with high specificity and sensitivity.

It was with 60 Vbeta and 13 Jbeta primers that the PCR ran. Sequencing used immunoSEQ multiplex PCR; TCRdb keeps in-frame clones, though not all of them. Here the sample spans approximately 120,000 clones, 76% being singletons. The sample comprised PBMCs. The source of this sequence is a man in his fifties in good health and CMV-seronegative. This rearrangement joins TRBV27 to TRBJ1-2; D is undetermined. The CDR3 sequence is CASSSTGYGYTF. CDR3 sequence (DNA): TGTGCCAGCAGTTCGACCGGGTATGGCTACACCTTC.